Listed below are T cell receptor beta chains from one sample, sequenced in a study of radiotherapy plus CTLA-4 blockade in lung cancer. The repertoire was sequenced with immunoSEQ multiplex PCR; TCRdb's copy has only in-frame clones and lacks some. In the table there are tens of thousands of clones, about 87% of which are singletons. Sequenced here: peripheral blood, sampled from a patient treated with radiotherapy plus ipilimumab. These receptors were obtained from a human donor with non-small cell lung cancer that progressed on radiotherapy plus ipilimumab. Each CDR3 is given with its conserved first and last residue. The D gene is left open where the match is weak. The size entry is marked missing in some rows and otherwise reads once, few, many or a size class.

V gene	D gene	clone size	J gene	CDR3 protein	CDR3 DNA
TRBV14	-	-	TRBJ2-7	CASSQGRAENGYEQYF	TGTGCCAGCAGCCAAGGCAGGGCGGAGAATGGCTACGAGCAGTACTTC
TRBV5-1	TRBD2	-	TRBJ2-2	CASSLRTSGGNTGELFF	TGCGCCAGCAGCTTGCGAACTAGCGGGGGGAACACCGGGGAGCTGTTTTTT
TRBV7-3	-	-	TRBJ2-5	CASSPAGTAGETQYF	TGTGCCAGCAGCCCGGCGGGGACCGCGGGCGAGACCCAGTACTTC
TRBV7-2	-	-	TRBJ1-2	CASSLAPGFPYTF	TGTGCCAGCAGCTTAGCCCCCGGGTTCCCTTACACCTTC
TRBV9	TRBD2	-	TRBJ2-7	CASSTSGSSYEQYF	TGTGCCAGCAGCACTAGCGGGAGCTCCTACGAGCAGTACTTC
TRBV4-3	-	-	TRBJ1-1	CASSQGPRYTEAFF	TGCGCCAGCAGCCAAGGCCCAAGGTACACTGAAGCTTTCTTT
TRBV11-3	-	-	TRBJ2-7	CASSFRSGSYEQYF	TGTGCCAGCAGCTTCCGGAGTGGCAGCTACGAGCAGTACTTC
TRBV5-1	-	-	TRBJ1-1	CASSSPGPGGNTEAFF	TGCGCCAGCAGCTCCCCGGGGCCCGGGGGCAACACTGAAGCTTTCTTT
TRBV30	TRBD2	-	TRBJ2-3	CACVGGSTDTQYF	TGTGCCTGTGTGGGGGGGAGCACAGATACGCAGTATTTT
TRBV7-9	-	-	TRBJ1-2	CASSLLDGYTF	TGTGCCAGCAGCTTGCTTGATGGCTACACCTTC
TRBV7-2	TRBD1	-	TRBJ1-4	CASSLEDRGSKLFF	TGTGCCAGCAGCTTAGAGGACAGGGGATCAAAACTGTTTTTT
TRBV2	-	-	TRBJ1-6	CASSLRGTPVLGSPLHF	TGTGCCAGCAGTCTGCGGGGGACCCCCGTCCTAGGATCACCCCTCCACTTT
TRBV15	-	-	TRBJ2-6	CATSRDQGGMANVLTF	TGTGCCACCAGCAGAGACCAGGGGGGTATGGCCAACGTCCTGACTTTC
TRBV27	-	-	TRBJ1-5	CASSTDISNQPQHF	TGTGCCAGCAGTACCGACATTAGCAATCAGCCCCAGCATTTT
TRBV6-5	-	-	TRBJ1-2	CATRYYGYTF	TGTGCCACCCGCTACTATGGCTACACCTTC
TRBV29-1	-	-	TRBJ1-1	CSGEGGGSGTEAFF	TGCAGCGGTGAGGGGGGGGGAAGCGGTACTGAAGCTTTCTTT
TRBV30	-	-	TRBJ1-3	CASSRGPGNTIYF	TGTGCCTCCTCCCGGGGGCCTGGAAACACCATATATTTT
TRBV7-9	-	once	TRBJ2-5	CASSPRSDQETQYF	TGTGCCAGCAGCCCCAGGTCGGACCAAGAGACCCAGTACTTC
TRBV18	TRBD1	-	TRBJ1-1	CASSQRTGADTEAFF	TGTGCCAGCTCACAAAGGACAGGGGCGGACACTGAAGCTTTCTTT
TRBV5-4	-	-	TRBJ2-7	CASSPDGYEQYF	TGTGCCAGCAGCCCGGACGGCTACGAGCAGTACTTC